The 2 T cell receptor beta chains in this list originate from one sample, sequenced in a study of blood T cell repertoires in COVID-19. Libraries were prepared by immunoSEQ multiplex PCR; TCRdb keeps only in-frame clonotypes and omits some of them. The sample holds fewer than 250,000 clones, roughly 90% seen once. Sequenced sample: peripheral blood. The origin of the receptors is a woman between 55 and 75 years old with acute or convalescent COVID-19.

The CDR3 reads CASSLGASQETQYF. CDR3 sequence (DNA): TGTGCCAGCAGCTTAGGGGCCAGTCAAGAGACCCAGTACTTC. The V gene is TRBV7-9, the J gene TRBJ2-5; no clear D gene. This CDR3 region has 14 residues. V shed 1 base and J shed 2 bases, with 8 bases lying between them. The germline gives CDR1 SEHNR, CDR2 FQNEAQ (reference sequence).

The genes are TRBV7-2 and TRBJ2-1; D unresolved. V dropped 2 bases and J dropped 9 bases, with 11 bases sitting between them. Germline assignment: CDR1 SGHTA and CDR2 FQGNSA. This CDR3 comprises 13 residues. CDR3 DNA: TGTGCCAGCAGCTTAATGGAGCGAGGTGAGCAGTTCTTC. The encoded protein is CASSLMERGEQFF.